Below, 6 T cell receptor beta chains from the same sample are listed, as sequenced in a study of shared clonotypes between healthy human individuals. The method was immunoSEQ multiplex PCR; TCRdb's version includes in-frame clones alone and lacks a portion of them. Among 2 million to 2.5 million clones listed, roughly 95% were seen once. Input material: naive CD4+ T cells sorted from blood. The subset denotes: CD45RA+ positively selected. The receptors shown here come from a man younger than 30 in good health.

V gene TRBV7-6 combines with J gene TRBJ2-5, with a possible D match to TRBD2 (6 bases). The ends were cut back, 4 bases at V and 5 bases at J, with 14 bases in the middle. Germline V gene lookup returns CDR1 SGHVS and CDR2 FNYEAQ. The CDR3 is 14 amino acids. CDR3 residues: CASSWTTGEETQYF. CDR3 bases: TGTGCCAGCAGCTGGACTACCGGGGAGGAGACCCAGTACTTC.

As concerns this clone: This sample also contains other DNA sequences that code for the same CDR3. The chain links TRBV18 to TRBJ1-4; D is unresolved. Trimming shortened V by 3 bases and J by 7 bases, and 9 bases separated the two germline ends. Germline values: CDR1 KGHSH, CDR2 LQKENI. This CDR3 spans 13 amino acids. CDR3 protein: CASSPGNGEKLFF. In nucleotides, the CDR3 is TGTGCCAGCTCACCGGGGAATGGTGAAAAACTGTTTTTT.

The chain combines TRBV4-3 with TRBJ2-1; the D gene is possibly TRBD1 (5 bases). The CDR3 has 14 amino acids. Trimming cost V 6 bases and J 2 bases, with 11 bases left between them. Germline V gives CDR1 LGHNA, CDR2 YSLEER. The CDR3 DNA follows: TGCGCCAGCAGTCGACAGCTAGCCTACAATGAGCAGTTCTTC. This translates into CASSRQLAYNEQFF.

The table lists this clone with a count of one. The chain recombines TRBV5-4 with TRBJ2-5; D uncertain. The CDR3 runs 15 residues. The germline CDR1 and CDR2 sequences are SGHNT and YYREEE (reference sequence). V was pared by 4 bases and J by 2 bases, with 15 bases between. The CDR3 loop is CASSLPTNPQETQYF. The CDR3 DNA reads TGTGCCAGCAGCCTCCCCACGAACCCGCAAGAGACCCAGTACTTC.

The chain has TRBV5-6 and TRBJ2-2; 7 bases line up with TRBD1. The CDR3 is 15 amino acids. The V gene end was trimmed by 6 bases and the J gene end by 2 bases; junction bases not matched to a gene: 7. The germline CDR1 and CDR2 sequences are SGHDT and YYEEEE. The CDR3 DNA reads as TGTGCCAGCACTTTAACAGGGGCCAACACCGGGGAGCTGTTTTTT. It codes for CASTLTGANTGELFF.

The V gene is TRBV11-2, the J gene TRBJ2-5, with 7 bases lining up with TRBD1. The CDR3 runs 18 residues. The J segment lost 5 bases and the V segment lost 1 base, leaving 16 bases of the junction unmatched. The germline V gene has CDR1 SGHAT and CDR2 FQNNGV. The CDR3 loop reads CASSLGFLQGDGWETQYF. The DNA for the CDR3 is TGTGCCAGCAGCTTAGGATTCCTCCAGGGGGATGGCTGGGAGACCCAGTACTTC. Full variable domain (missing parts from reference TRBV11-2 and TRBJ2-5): EAGVAQSPRYKIIEKRQSVAFWCNPISGHATLYWYQQILGQGPKLLIQFQNNGVVDDSQLPKDRFSAERLKGVDSTLKIQPAKLEDSAVYLCASSLGFLQGDGWETQYFGPGTRLLVL.